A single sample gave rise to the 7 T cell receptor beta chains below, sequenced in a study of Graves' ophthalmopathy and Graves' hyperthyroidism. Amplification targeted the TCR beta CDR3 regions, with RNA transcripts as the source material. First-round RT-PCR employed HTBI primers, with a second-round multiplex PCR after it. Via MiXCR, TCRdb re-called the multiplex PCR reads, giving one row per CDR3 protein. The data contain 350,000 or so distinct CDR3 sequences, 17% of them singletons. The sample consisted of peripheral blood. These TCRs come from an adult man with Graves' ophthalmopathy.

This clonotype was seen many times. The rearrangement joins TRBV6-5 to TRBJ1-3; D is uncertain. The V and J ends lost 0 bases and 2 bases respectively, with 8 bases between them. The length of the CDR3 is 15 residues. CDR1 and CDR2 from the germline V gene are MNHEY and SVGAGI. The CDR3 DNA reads TGTGCCAGCAGTTACTCATCGGGAGCTGGAAACACCATATATTTT. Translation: CASSYSSGAGNTIYF.

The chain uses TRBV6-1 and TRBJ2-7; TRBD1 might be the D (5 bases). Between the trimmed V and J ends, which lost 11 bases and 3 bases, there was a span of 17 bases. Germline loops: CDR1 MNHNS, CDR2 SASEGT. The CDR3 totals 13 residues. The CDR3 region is CAVDKTVGYEQYF. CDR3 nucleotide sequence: TGTGCCGTTGATAAGACAGTGGGCTACGAGCAGTACTTC.

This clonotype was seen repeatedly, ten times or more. CDR3 coding DNA: TGTGCCAGCAGTTCATGGGACAGGGAGATGGATGGCTACACCTTC. Its translation: CASSSWDREMDGYTF. This rearrangement joins TRBV12-3 or TRBV12-4 to TRBJ1-2; 9 bases agree with TRBD1. V gave up 4 bases and J gave up 6 bases; unmatched junction bases: 9. The CDR3 totals 15 residues.

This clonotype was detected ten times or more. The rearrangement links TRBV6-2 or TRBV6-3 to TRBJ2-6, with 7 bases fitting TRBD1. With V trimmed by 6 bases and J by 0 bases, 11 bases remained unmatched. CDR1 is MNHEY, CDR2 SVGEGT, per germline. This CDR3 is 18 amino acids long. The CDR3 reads CASSQLWQGVSGANVLTF. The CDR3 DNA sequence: TGTGCCAGCAGCCAACTTTGGCAGGGGGTCTCTGGGGCCAACGTCCTGACTTTC.

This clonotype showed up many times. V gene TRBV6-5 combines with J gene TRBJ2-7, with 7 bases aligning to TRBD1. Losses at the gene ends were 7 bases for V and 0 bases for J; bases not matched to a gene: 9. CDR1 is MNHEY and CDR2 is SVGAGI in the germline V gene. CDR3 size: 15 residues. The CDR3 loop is CASNRGHSYSYEQYF. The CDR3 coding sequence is TGTGCCAGCAACAGGGGCCACAGTTACTCCTACGAGCAGTACTTC.

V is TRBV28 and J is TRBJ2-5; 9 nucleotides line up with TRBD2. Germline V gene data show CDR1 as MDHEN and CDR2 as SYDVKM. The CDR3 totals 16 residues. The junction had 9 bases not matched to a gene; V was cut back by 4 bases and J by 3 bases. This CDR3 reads CASSSSRGGVKETQYF. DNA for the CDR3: TGTGCCAGCAGTTCCTCTCGCGGGGGGGTGAAAGAGACCCAGTACTTC.

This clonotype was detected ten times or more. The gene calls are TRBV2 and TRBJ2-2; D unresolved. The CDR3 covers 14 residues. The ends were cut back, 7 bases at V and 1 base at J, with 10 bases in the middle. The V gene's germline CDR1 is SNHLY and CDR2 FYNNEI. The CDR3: CASKEFRNTGELFF. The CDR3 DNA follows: TGTGCCAGCAAGGAGTTCAGGAACACCGGGGAGCTGTTTTTT.